This TCR beta chain is drawn from a study of T cell responses to AZD1222 COVID-19 vaccine. Findings of the study overall: White British people made up most donors, females outnumbered males, and clonal diversity was possibly underestimated. Spike-specific TCR breadth and depth went up after people got two AZD1222 doses. Mapped onto spike, vaccine-associated CD4 TCRs spanned it and were dominant at 160-218 and 743-854. Among AZD1222 vaccinees, only five to seven were seropositive at baseline.

About this clone: The antigen is undetermined.

Generated by immunoSEQ multiplex PCR, the TCRdb table keeps only in-frame clones and is missing some. The sample carries more than 85,000 clones, about 88% recorded once. Germline loops: CDR1 KGHSH, CDR2 LQKENI. V lost 3 bases, J lost 3 bases, and 10 bases stayed unmatched. The CDR3 loop spans 19 amino acids. The sample in question was peripheral blood, obtained on day 0 of AZD1222 vaccination. The chain is built from TRBV18 and TRBJ2-3, with 15 bases lining up with TRBD2. This sequence originates from an adult in good health. The CDR3 region is CASSPRGGLAGGRTDTQYF. The CDR3 nucleotides are TGTGCCAGCTCACCCCGAGGGGGACTAGCGGGGGGACGTACAGATACGCAGTATTTT. Variable domain in full (rest from reference TRBV18 and TRBJ2-3): NAGVMQNPRHLVRRRGQEARLRCSPMKGHSHVYWYRQLPEEGLKFMVYLQKENIIDESGMPKERFSAEFPKEGPSILRIQQVVRGDSAAYFCASSPRGGLAGGRTDTQYFGPGTRLTVL.